In this sample, the clone carrying this T cell receptor beta chain turned up a few times. The data derive from a study of blood T cell repertoires in COVID-19. Overall study context: COVID-19 samples, acute and convalescent, were from the United States, Italy and Spain. T cells, B-cell-depleted T cells, or PBMCs provided the cDNA or gDNA that served as material.

As originally analysed: How many nucleated cells were present was estimated from reference gene primer amplification. Data came from immunoSEQ multiplex PCR; TCRdb stores just in-frame clones and leaves some out. V and J calls and clone size are given by that table; D and trimming were obtained from the DNA. The sample yields about 150,000 clones, roughly 77% seen once. The CDR3 has 16 amino acids. Germline loops: CDR1 MDHEN, CDR2 SYDVKM. V was shortened by 5 bases and J by 5 bases, with 19 bases between the two germline ends. The sample taken for sequencing was peripheral blood. The V gene is TRBV28, the J gene TRBJ2-1; possibly TRBD2 for D (6 bases). This sequence was found in a man in his 60s with acute or convalescent COVID-19. DNA of the CDR3: TGTGCCAGCAGTCCCGGGACTGGACTAAAAGACAATGAGCAGTTCTTC. This gives the protein CASSPGTGLKDNEQFF.